Below, 17 T cell receptor beta chains from the same sample are listed, as sequenced in a study of T cell changes during pregnancy in multiple sclerosis. The table came from immunoSEQ multiplex PCR; TCRdb's copy has only in-frame clones and leaves some out. Here the sample spans around 95,000 clones, roughly 94% being singletons. Here the sequenced sample was peripheral blood, taken after pregnancy. These receptors all stem from a female donor in good health, enrolled as a control in a pregnancy study.

The chain employs TRBV9 and TRBJ2-3; 7 nucleotides match TRBD2. V trimming: 0 bases; J trimming: 1 base; junction bases outside the gene matches: 5. This CDR3 region has 16 residues. Germline V lookup: CDR1 SGDLS, CDR2 YYNGEE. CDR3 residues: CASSVAPGRGTDTQYF. CDR3 nucleotide sequence: TGTGCCAGCAGCGTAGCCCCAGGGAGGGGCACAGATACGCAGTATTTT.

The chain combines TRBV4-1 with TRBJ2-4; 7 nucleotides align to TRBD2. In germline, CDR1 is MGHRA, CDR2 YSYEKL. CDR3 size: 17 residues. The J segment lost 5 bases and the V segment lost 4 bases, leaving 14 bases of the junction unmatched. This CDR3 is CASSPSFGLDKQNIQYF. DNA of the CDR3: TGCGCCAGCAGCCCGAGTTTTGGACTAGATAAACAAAACATTCAGTACTTC.

The gene calls are TRBV19 and TRBJ1-1, with D possibly TRBD1 on 5 matching bases. The CDR3 is 14 amino acids. CDR1 and CDR2 from the germline V gene are LNHDA and SQIVND (reference sequence). V was pared by 3 bases and J by 4 bases, with 12 bases between. The DNA of the CDR3 is TGTGCCAGTAGTATGACTTCAGGGTTCACTGAAGCTTTCTTT. It specifies CASSMTSGFTEAFF.

V usage is TRBV6-5 and J usage is TRBJ2-1; TRBD1 aligns across 10 bases. CDR1 is MNHEY, CDR2 SVGAGI, per germline. The trim removed 6 bases at V and 9 bases at J, leaving 11 bases unmatched. The CDR3 is 15 amino acids. CDR3 nucleotides: TGTGCCAGCAGGCTCGAGACAGGGGGCCTGCGTGAGCAGTTCTTC. Translated, it gives CASRLETGGLREQFF.

This clone was counted a single time. V gene TRBV25-1 combines with J gene TRBJ2-1; 12 nucleotides line up with TRBD2. Germline CDR1 is MGHDK and CDR2 is SYGVNS. The length of the CDR3 is 18 residues. V trimming: 3 bases; J trimming: 1 base; junction bases outside the gene matches: 7. The CDR3 bases are TGTGCCAGCAGTGACCCCCTGACTAGCGGGAGATCCTACAATGAGCAGTTCTTC. This codes for CASSDPLTSGRSYNEQFF.

This rearrangement joins TRBV6-1 to TRBJ2-1, with D maybe TRBD1 (6 bases). The CDR3 has 14 residues. V dropped 2 bases and J dropped 3 bases, with 8 bases sitting between them. CDR1 and CDR2 (germline): MNHNS, SASEGT. The CDR3 loop reads CASSEQGYYNEQFF. CDR3 DNA sequence: TGTGCCAGCAGTGAACAGGGGTACTACAATGAGCAGTTCTTC.

The CDR3 DNA reads as TGTGCCAGCAGTCTGACTAGCGGGAGGTGGAATGAGCAGTTCTTC. Translating it yields CASSLTSGRWNEQFF. The J gene is TRBJ2-1, the V gene TRBV27; 13 positions agree with TRBD2. CDR1 and CDR2 (germline): MNHEY, SMNVEV (reference sequence). This CDR3 contains 15 residues. V dropped 5 bases and J dropped 7; count of bases not matched to a gene: 5.

The J gene is TRBJ1-2, the V gene TRBV15; TRBD1 matches 7 bases. There are 15 residues in the CDR3. CDR1 LNHNV and CDR2 YYDKDF come from the germline V gene (reference sequence). V lost 3 bases, J lost 8 bases, and 12 bases stayed unmatched. Here the CDR3 reads CATSRIDRAWKGYTF. In DNA form, the CDR3 reads TGTGCCACCAGCAGGATCGACAGGGCCTGGAAAGGCTACACCTTC.

The gene calls are TRBV6-1 and TRBJ2-7; 8 bases fit TRBD1. The length of the CDR3 is 12 residues. From germline, CDR1 is MNHNS and CDR2 SASEGT. Trimming removed 4 bases from V and 8 bases from J; junction bases left unmatched: 4. The CDR3 sequence is CASSAQGAQQYF. CDR3 bases: TGTGCCAGCAGTGCCCAGGGGGCGCAGCAGTACTTC.

This clone has just one count. The chain uses TRBV5-4 and TRBJ2-3; D possibly corresponds to TRBD1 (7 bases). CDR1 SGHNT and CDR2 YYREEE come from the germline V gene (reference sequence). This CDR3 region has 16 residues. V was trimmed by 0 bases and J by 4 bases, leaving 15 bases between them. The DNA of the CDR3 is TGTGCCAGCAGCTTGGGGCCAGGGGGAGGCTCAGATACGCAGTATTTT. Translating gives CASSLGPGGGSDTQYF.

The chain combines TRBV7-2 with TRBJ2-3; weak D call: TRBD2 (7 bases). This CDR3 is 15 amino acids long. V shed 5 bases and J shed 4 bases, with 16 bases lying between them. The germline gives CDR1 SGHTA, CDR2 FQGNSA. The chain's CDR3 is CASSLEGGAADTQYF. The CDR3 DNA reads as TGTGCCAGCAGCCTAGAGGGGGGGGCGGCAGATACGCAGTATTTT.

This clone has only a few counts. The chain couples TRBV2 to TRBJ2-7; 9 bases agree with TRBD2. V trimming: 4 bases; J trimming: 7 bases; junction bases outside the gene matches: 2. The germline V gene encodes CDR1 SNHLY and CDR2 FYNNEI. There are 12 residues in the CDR3. The CDR3 DNA is TGTGCCAGCAGTGGGACTAGCGAAGAGCAGTACTTC. Residues: CASSGTSEEQYF.

V usage is TRBV4-2 and J usage is TRBJ1-5; 12 positions match TRBD1. The germline V gene has CDR1 LGHNA and CDR2 YNFKEQ. The CDR3 extends over 18 amino acids. With V trimmed by 3 bases and J by 6 bases, 12 bases remained unmatched. CDR3: CASSQAYPGTGGGQPQHF. The CDR3 nucleotides read TGTGCCAGCAGCCAGGCCTATCCCGGGACAGGGGGCGGTCAGCCCCAGCATTTT.

The genes are TRBV5-1 and TRBJ2-1; the D gene is possibly TRBD1 (7 bases). Trimming pared 2 bases from V and 2 bases from J, leaving 17 bases between. This CDR3 has 17 residues. The germline CDR1 and CDR2 sequences are SGHRS and YFSETQ. The DNA for the CDR3 is TGCGCCAGCAGCTTAGGAGGGGGCCTCGGCCCCTACAATGAGCAGTTCTTC. As protein: CASSLGGGLGPYNEQFF.

The J gene is TRBJ1-2, the V gene TRBV13; TRBD1 aligns across 7 bases. V gave up 5 bases and J gave up 0 bases; unmatched junction bases: 3. Germline V gives CDR1 PRHDT, CDR2 FYEKMQ (reference sequence). The CDR3 totals 14 residues. The CDR3 DNA reads as TGTGCCAGCAGCCCGGACAGGACTAACTATGGCTACACCTTC. Translation: CASSPDRTNYGYTF.

This chain links TRBV28 with TRBJ2-5, with a weak D call TRBD1 (6 bases). CDR1 is MDHEN and CDR2 is SYDVKM in the germline V gene. V dropped 1 base and J dropped 6 bases, with 15 bases sitting between them. CDR3 size: 15 residues. CDR3 sequence reads: CASSLFGQSMKTQYF. CDR3 coding DNA: TGTGCCAGCAGTTTATTCGGACAGTCTATGAAGACCCAGTACTTC.

This sequence joins TRBV29-1 and TRBJ2-7, with D possibly being TRBD1 (5 bases). The length of the CDR3 is 13 residues. The germline V gene encodes CDR1 SQVTM and CDR2 ANQGSEA. V lost 2 bases, J lost 1 base, and 9 bases lay in between. CDR3 sequence: CSVEFTGSYEQYF. For the CDR3, the DNA is TGCAGCGTTGAATTCACAGGTTCCTACGAGCAGTACTTC.